The source of this TCR beta chain is a study of blood T cell repertoires in COVID-19. Germline loops: CDR1 MGHRA, CDR2 YSYEKL. The CDR3 covers 15 residues. Losses at the gene ends were 5 bases for V and 4 bases for J; bases not matched to a gene: 3. Sequencing was performed with immunoSEQ multiplex PCR; in TCRdb, only in-frame clones are kept and a portion is missing. The sample contains about 250,000 clones, roughly 81% of which appear only once. The material sequenced was peripheral blood. The receptor comes from a middle-aged man with acute or convalescent COVID-19. This chain connects TRBV4-1 to TRBJ2-3, with 13 positions matching TRBD2. In DNA form, the CDR3 reads TGCGCCAGCAGCGGGACTAGCGGGACGGCAGATACGCAGTATTTT. Protein sequence: CASSGTSGTADTQYF.